The rows below give T cell receptor beta chains drawn from one sample of a study of T cell changes during pregnancy in multiple sclerosis. Using immunoSEQ multiplex PCR, the repertoire was profiled, and TCRdb retains in-frame clones only, with some absent. The sample shows approximately 58,000 clones, over 85% of them seen only once. Material: peripheral blood, obtained in the second trimester of pregnancy. The receptors stem from a female donor with multiple sclerosis, enrolled in a pregnancy study. Both conserved end residues are part of each CDR3. The D gene is left open where the match is weak. Rows may omit the clone size; those that give it use once, few, many or a size class.

d_gene	j_gene	abundance	v_gene	len	CDR3aa	CDR3nt
NA	TRBJ2-7	NA	TRBV7-2	14	CASSLRTEPYEQYF	TGTGCCAGCAGCTTAAGGACAGAACCCTACGAGCAGTACTTC
TRBD2	TRBJ2-7	NA	TRBV5-1	15	CASSLTSGSLYEQYF	TGCGCCAGCAGCTTAACTAGCGGGAGTCTTTACGAGCAGTACTTC
TRBD1	TRBJ1-5	NA	TRBV27	14	CASSLDRGLRPQHF	TGTGCCAGCAGTTTAGACAGGGGGCTGCGGCCCCAGCATTTT
TRBD1	TRBJ2-7	NA	TRBV30	13	CAWGGTGAYEQYF	TGTGCCTGGGGTGGAACAGGGGCCTACGAGCAGTACTTC
TRBD1	TRBJ2-1	NA	TRBV19	12	CASSGTGYEQFF	TGTGCCAGTAGCGGGACAGGGTATGAGCAGTTCTTC
TRBD2	TRBJ2-7	NA	TRBV5-1	14	CASSLVGLGYEQYF	TGCGCCAGCAGCTTGGTCGGACTAGGGTACGAGCAGTACTTC
TRBD2	TRBJ2-2	NA	TRBV6-5	15	CASTLAGGNAGELFF	TGTGCCAGCACTCTAGCGGGAGGCAACGCCGGGGAGCTGTTTTTT
NA	TRBJ2-1	NA	TRBV5-1	14	CASSDFTRDNEQFF	TGCGCCAGCAGCGACTTTACTAGGGACAATGAGCAGTTCTTC
TRBD2	TRBJ2-3	once	TRBV5-1	17	CASSQGTSGVGTDTQYF	TGCGCCAGCAGCCAGGGGACTAGCGGGGTTGGCACAGATACGCAGTATTTT
NA	TRBJ2-1	NA	TRBV5-1	15	CASSGTPNSYNEQFF	TGCGCCAGCAGCGGGACTCCCAACTCCTACAATGAGCAGTTCTTC
TRBD1	TRBJ2-2	NA	TRBV19	18	CASSMSPWDRTWSGELFF	TGTGCCAGTAGTATGAGCCCCTGGGACAGGACTTGGTCCGGGGAGCTGTTTTTT
TRBD2	TRBJ2-3	NA	TRBV7-2	13	CASSQDGGRMQYF	TGTGCCAGCAGCCAGGACGGGGGGAGAATGCAGTATTTT
NA	TRBJ1-1	NA	TRBV6-1	13	CASREDGGTEAFF	TGTGCCAGCAGGGAGGACGGGGGCACTGAAGCTTTCTTT
TRBD2	TRBJ2-5	NA	TRBV7-8	17	CASSPPPSGSGRETQYF	TGTGCCAGCAGCCCTCCCCCGTCGGGTAGCGGGAGAGAGACCCAGTACTTC
NA	TRBJ2-7	NA	TRBV10-1	13	CASSPGSSYEQYF	TGCGCCAGCAGCCCTGGGAGCTCCTACGAGCAGTACTTC
TRBD2	TRBJ2-7	NA	TRBV28	15	CASSLSGGDSYEQYF	TGTGCCAGCAGTTTAAGCGGGGGCGATTCCTACGAGCAGTACTTC
TRBD2	TRBJ2-7	NA	TRBV19	15	CASSRSSGSSYEQYF	TGTGCCAGTAGTAGAAGTAGCGGGAGTTCCTACGAGCAGTACTTC
NA	TRBJ2-1	NA	TRBV19	15	CASSITTTAGTEQFF	TGTGCCAGTAGTATTACAACCACGGCGGGTACTGAGCAGTTCTTC
TRBD1	TRBJ2-7	NA	TRBV4-3	15	CASSQDGQASYEQYF	TGCGCCAGCAGCCAAGATGGACAGGCATCCTACGAGCAGTACTTC
TRBD1	TRBJ1-1	NA	TRBV19	13	CASRDRGHTEAFF	TGTGCCAGTAGGGACAGGGGTCACACTGAAGCTTTCTTT
NA	TRBJ2-3	NA	TRBV21-1	22	CASSKKVEGGQGRLSSTDTQYF	TGTGCCAGCAGCAAAAAGGTGGAAGGGGGACAGGGCCGTCTATCTAGCACAGATACGCAGTATTTT
TRBD1	TRBJ2-7	NA	TRBV4-1	17	CASSQVRSGTGAYEQYF	TGCGCCAGCAGCCAGGTGAGATCCGGGACAGGGGCGTACGAGCAGTACTTC
NA	TRBJ1-2	NA	TRBV5-4	15	CASSGGAASNYGYTF	TGTGCCAGCAGCGGGGGGGCAGCTTCTAACTATGGCTACACCTTC
TRBD2	TRBJ2-1	NA	TRBV11-3	15	CASSAGTTSYNEQFF	TGTGCCAGCAGTGCCGGGACTACCTCCTACAATGAGCAGTTCTTC
NA	TRBJ1-2	NA	TRBV5-1	14	CASSSEPYHYGYTF	TGCGCCAGCAGCTCCGAGCCTTACCACTATGGCTACACCTTC
TRBD2	TRBJ2-7	NA	TRBV14	14	CASSQPGLAREQYF	TGTGCCAGCAGCCAACCGGGACTAGCTCGCGAGCAGTACTTC
NA	TRBJ1-2	NA	TRBV4-1	14	CASSPPGEIYGYTF	TGCGCCAGCAGCCCCCCGGGAGAGATCTATGGCTACACCTTC
TRBD1	TRBJ1-6	NA	TRBV5-1	14	CASSSDRTGSPLHF	TGCGCCAGCAGCTCGGACAGGACTGGGTCACCCCTCCACTTT
NA	TRBJ1-5	NA	TRBV15	15	CATSRDPYSNQPQHF	TGTGCCACCAGCAGAGACCCGTATAGCAATCAGCCCCAGCATTTT
TRBD2	TRBJ2-7	once	TRBV13	15	CASSLGRAGGSEQYF	TGTGCCAGCAGCTTAGGCCGGGCGGGAGGAAGCGAGCAGTACTTC
NA	TRBJ2-3	NA	TRBV11-2	13	CASSARETDTQYF	TGTGCCAGCAGCGCCCGGGAGACAGATACGCAGTATTTT
NA	TRBJ1-2	NA	TRBV9	15	CASSHPGAGLNGYTF	TGTGCCAGCAGCCATCCCGGGGCGGGGCTGAATGGCTACACCTTC
TRBD2	TRBJ2-3	NA	TRBV13	16	CASSPSSGSRPDTQYF	TGTGCCAGCAGCCCCTCTAGCGGGAGTCGCCCAGATACGCAGTATTTT
TRBD2	TRBJ2-7	NA	TRBV7-2	17	CASSLGLAGGLKGEQYF	TGTGCCAGCAGCTTAGGTCTAGCGGGAGGTTTGAAGGGGGAGCAGTACTTC
TRBD1	TRBJ2-5	NA	TRBV11-3	17	CASSGSGTGGLQETQYF	TGTGCCAGCAGCGGATCCGGGACAGGGGGCCTCCAAGAGACCCAGTACTTC
NA	TRBJ2-7	NA	TRBV7-2	14	CASSFSESSYEQYF	TGTGCCAGCAGCTTTTCCGAGAGCTCCTACGAGCAGTACTTC
TRBD2	TRBJ2-7	once	TRBV11-2	17	CASSANAGVSTPYEQYF	TGTGCCAGCAGCGCCAACGCGGGAGTATCTACCCCCTACGAGCAGTACTTC
TRBD2	TRBJ2-3	NA	TRBV2	14	CATPRLAGTDTQYF	TGTGCTACGCCCCGACTAGCGGGCACAGATACGCAGTATTTT
TRBD2	TRBJ2-1	NA	TRBV25-1	13	CASSERAGDEQFF	TGTGCCAGCAGTGAGCGAGCGGGAGATGAGCAGTTCTTC
TRBD2	TRBJ2-1	NA	TRBV7-9	15	CASSYRTSEGNEQFF	TGTGCCAGCAGCTACAGGACTAGCGAGGGCAATGAGCAGTTCTTC
NA	TRBJ2-7	few	TRBV9	14	CASSVGQTIYEQYF	TGTGCCAGCAGCGTAGGACAGACGATCTACGAGCAGTACTTC
TRBD2	TRBJ2-3	once	TRBV7-9	15	CASSPGTSGTDTQYF	TGTGCCAGCAGCCCCGGGACTAGCGGCACAGATACGCAGTATTTT
TRBD2	TRBJ2-3	NA	TRBV18	16	CASSRTTSGTTDTQYF	TGTGCCAGCTCCCGTACGACTAGCGGAACGACAGATACGCAGTATTTT
NA	TRBJ2-2	NA	TRBV10-1	14	CARFLAVNTGELFF	TGCGCCAGATTCTTAGCGGTAAACACCGGGGAGCTGTTTTTT
TRBD2	TRBJ2-1	NA	TRBV6-4	15	CASSALAGVHNEQFF	TGTGCCAGCAGTGCACTAGCGGGAGTTCACAATGAGCAGTTCTTC
NA	TRBJ1-1	NA	TRBV6-6	16	CASSYQGRGGETEAFF	TGTGCCAGCAGTTATCAGGGGAGAGGGGGGGAAACTGAAGCTTTCTTT
NA	TRBJ2-2	NA	TRBV28	11	CASSLEGELFF	TGTGCCAGCAGTTTAGAGGGGGAGCTGTTTTTT
TRBD2	TRBJ2-1	NA	TRBV13	15	CASSYHSGRGDEQFF	TGTGCCAGCAGCTACCACAGCGGGAGAGGTGATGAGCAGTTCTTC
TRBD1	TRBJ1-2	NA	TRBV30	16	CAWSARWTTGNYGYTF	TGTGCCTGGAGCGCTAGGTGGACGACAGGGAACTATGGCTACACCTTC